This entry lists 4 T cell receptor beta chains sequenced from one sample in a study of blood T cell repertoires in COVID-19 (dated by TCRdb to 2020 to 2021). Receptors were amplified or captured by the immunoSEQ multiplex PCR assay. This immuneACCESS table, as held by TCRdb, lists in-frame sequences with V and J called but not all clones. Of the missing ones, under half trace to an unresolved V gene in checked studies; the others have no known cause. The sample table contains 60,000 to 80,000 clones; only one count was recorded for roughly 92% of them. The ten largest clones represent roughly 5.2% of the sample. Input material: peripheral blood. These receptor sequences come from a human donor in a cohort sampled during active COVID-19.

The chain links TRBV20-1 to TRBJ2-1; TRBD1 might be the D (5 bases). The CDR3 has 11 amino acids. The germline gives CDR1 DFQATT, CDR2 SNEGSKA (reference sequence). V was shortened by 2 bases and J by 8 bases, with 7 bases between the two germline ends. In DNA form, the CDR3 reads TGCAGTGCTAGACTAGGGGATGAGCAGTTCTTC. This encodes CSARLGDEQFF.

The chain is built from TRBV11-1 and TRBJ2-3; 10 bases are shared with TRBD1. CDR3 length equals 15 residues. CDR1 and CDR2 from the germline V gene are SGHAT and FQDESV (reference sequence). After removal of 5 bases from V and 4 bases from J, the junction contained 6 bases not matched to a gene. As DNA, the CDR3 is TGTGCCAGCAGCCCAGGGACAGGGGAGGCAGATACGCAGTATTTT. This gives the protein CASSPGTGEADTQYF.

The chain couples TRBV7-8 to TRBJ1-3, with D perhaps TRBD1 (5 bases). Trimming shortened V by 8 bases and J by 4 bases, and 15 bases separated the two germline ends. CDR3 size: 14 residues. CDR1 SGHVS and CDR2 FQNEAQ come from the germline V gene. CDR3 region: CASSPGTGGNTIYF. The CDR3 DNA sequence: TGTGCCAGCTCTCCTGGGACTGGAGGAAACACCATATATTTT.

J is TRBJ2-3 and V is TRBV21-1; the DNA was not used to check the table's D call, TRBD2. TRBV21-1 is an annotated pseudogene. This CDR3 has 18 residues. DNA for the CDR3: TGTGCCAGCAGCAAAAGGCGGGGTACCCTTTTCCGGACAGATACGCAGTATTTT. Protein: CASSKRRGTLFRTDTQYF.